The 22 T cell receptor beta chains below come from one sample, sequenced in a study of blood T cell repertoires in COVID-19. TCRdb's copy holds only in-frame clones and misses some; the assay was immunoSEQ multiplex PCR. The sample records 250,000 to 350,000 clones, around 91% being singletons. Sample: peripheral blood. The receptors come from a woman aged 55-69 years with acute or convalescent COVID-19.

J is TRBJ2-7 and V is TRBV5-1, with 9 bases lining up with TRBD1. The trim removed 2 bases at V and 4 bases at J, leaving 7 bases unmatched. Germline V gene sequence: CDR1 SGHRS, CDR2 YFSETQ. The CDR3 has 15 amino acids. In nucleotides, the CDR3 is TGCGCCAGCAGCTTCTTACAGGGGGCTGAATACGAGCAGTACTTC. Its protein is CASSFLQGAEYEQYF.

This sequence joins TRBV19 and TRBJ1-1; D gene ambiguous. V was cut by 9 bases and J by 10 bases, with 18 bases left in between. Germline CDR1 LNHDA, CDR2 SQIVND (reference sequence). The CDR3 covers 12 residues. CDR3 DNA: TGTGCCAGCACGCTCGAGGGAGGTGGAGCTTTCTTT. Its translation: CASTLEGGGAFF.

V is TRBV28 and J is TRBJ1-6; no clear D. This CDR3 spans 15 amino acids. From germline, CDR1 is MDHEN and CDR2 SYDVKM. Trimming left V 8 bases short and J 7 bases short, with 18 bases between. In nucleotides, the CDR3 is TGTGCCAGCCGAGAGGGAATTGGATGGAATTCACCCCTCCACTTT. This gives the protein CASREGIGWNSPLHF.

The chain couples TRBV2 to TRBJ1-1; D is unresolved. CDR1 SNHLY and CDR2 FYNNEI come from the germline V gene. The V end lost 3 bases, the J end lost 2 bases, and 10 bases lay between the germline ends. The CDR3 has 14 residues. Here the CDR3 DNA reads TGTGCCAGCAGTGAGGGCCGGATAAACACTGAAGCTTTCTTT. This gives the protein CASSEGRINTEAFF.

This clone has just one count. The chain uses TRBV4-3 and TRBJ2-2, with TRBD1 as a possible D gene (5 bases). Looked up from germline, CDR1 is LGHNA and CDR2 is YSLEER. This CDR3 contains 16 residues. Trimming shortened V by 3 bases and J by 6 bases, and 17 bases separated the two germline ends. In nucleotides, the CDR3 is TGCGCCAGCAGCCATCCTGGGGCTGAAACGCCCGGGGAGCTGTTTTTT. Translating gives CASSHPGAETPGELFF.

The CDR3 coding sequence is TGCGCCAGCAGCCCCGGAGGGGTTAGCAATCAGCCCCAGCATTTT. Translating gives CASSPGGVSNQPQHF. This chain joins TRBV5-1 and TRBJ1-5; maybe TRBD1 (5 bases). Trimming pared 4 bases from V and 0 bases from J, leaving 11 bases between. This CDR3 is built from 15 residues. Germline V gene lookup returns CDR1 SGHRS and CDR2 YFSETQ.

V is TRBV12-3 or TRBV12-4 and J is TRBJ1-2, with D perhaps TRBD1 (5 bases). Trimming removed 5 bases at V and 4 bases at J, with 11 bases between. This CDR3 spans 13 amino acids. CDR3 sequence: CASSIPGGYGYTF. CDR3 DNA sequence: TGTGCCAGCAGTATCCCGGGGGGCTATGGCTACACCTTC.

The rearrangement uses TRBV28 and TRBJ1-1; D gene uncertain. Germline V gives CDR1 MDHEN, CDR2 SYDVKM. The CDR3 loop spans 12 amino acids. Trimming removed 8 bases at V and 3 bases at J, with 10 bases between. The CDR3 is CASAEVYTEAFF. CDR3 DNA: TGTGCCAGCGCGGAGGTTTACACTGAAGCTTTCTTT.

The chain has TRBV9 and TRBJ2-1, with D tentatively TRBD2 (6 bases). Germline CDR1 reads SGDLS; CDR2 reads YYNGEE. V was shortened by 0 bases and J by 0 bases, with 10 bases between the two germline ends. The CDR3 loop spans 16 amino acids. CDR3 coding DNA: TGTGCCAGCAGCGTAGTTGCGGGGAACTCCTACAATGAGCAGTTCTTC. As protein: CASSVVAGNSYNEQFF.

The chain links TRBV6-5 to TRBJ2-3; possible D gene TRBD1, 5 bases. Trimming cost V 3 bases and J 4 bases, with 11 bases left between them. Germline values: CDR1 MNHEY, CDR2 SVGAGI. This CDR3 is 14 amino acids long. In DNA form, the CDR3 reads TGTGCCAGCAGTTATGGGGCGACCCCAGATACGCAGTATTTT. This encodes CASSYGATPDTQYF.

J is TRBJ2-7 and V is TRBV9; the D gene is possibly TRBD1 (5 bases). The CDR3 is 14 amino acids. Trimming cost V 4 bases and J 0 bases, with 11 bases left between them. Germline CDR1 is SGDLS and CDR2 is YYNGEE. CDR3 sequence reads: CASSTQDNSYEQYF. The DNA for the CDR3 is TGTGCCAGCAGCACCCAGGACAACTCCTACGAGCAGTACTTC. Together with reference TRBV9 and TRBJ2-7, the CDR3 gives the full variable domain: DSGVTQTPKHLITATGQRVTLRCSPRSGDLSVYWYQQSLDQGLQFLIQYYNGEERAKGNILERFSAQQFPDLHSELNLSSLELGDSALYFCASSTQDNSYEQYFGPGTRLTVT.

The chain couples TRBV7-2 to TRBJ2-1, with 7 nucleotides matching TRBD2. The CDR3 length is 14 residues. Germline V gives CDR1 SGHTA, CDR2 FQGNSA. The trim removed 4 bases at V and 9 bases at J, leaving 9 bases unmatched. CDR3 in amino acids: CASSSNLIAGEQFF. The DNA of the CDR3 is TGTGCCAGCAGCTCTAACTTAATAGCGGGTGAGCAGTTCTTC.

V is TRBV7-6 and J is TRBJ2-6; weak D call: TRBD2 (7 bases). The V end lost 5 bases, the J end lost 1 base, and 15 bases lay between the germline ends. Germline-derived CDR1 and CDR2 are SGHVS and FNYEAQ. CDR3 size: 17 residues. CDR3 in amino acids: CASSDKKGGSGANVLTF. DNA of the CDR3: TGTGCCAGCAGCGATAAAAAGGGGGGGTCTGGGGCCAACGTCCTGACTTTC.

This chain connects TRBV2 to TRBJ1-1, with TRBD1 as a possible D gene (6 bases). Trimming pared 6 bases from V and 4 bases from J, leaving 15 bases between. This CDR3 region has 14 residues. Germline CDR1 reads SNHLY; CDR2 reads FYNNEI. For the CDR3, the DNA is TGTGCCAGCAGCACAAGGGGGTATGGCACTGAAGCTTTCTTT. Its translation: CASSTRGYGTEAFF. The full variable domain, with the rest looked up from reference TRBV2 and TRBJ1-1, is EPEVTQTPSHQVTQMGQEVILRCVPISNHLYFYWYRQILGQKVEFLVSFYNNEISEKSEIFDDQFSVERPDGSNFTLKIRSTKLEDSAMYFCASSTRGYGTEAFFGQGTRLTVV.

The chain joins TRBV10-3 to TRBJ2-7, with D possibly matching TRBD2 (6 bases). Trimming stripped 4 bases from V and 0 bases from J, with 16 bases between. The CDR3 extends over 16 amino acids. In germline, CDR1 is ENHRY, CDR2 SYGVKD. DNA for the CDR3: TGTGCCATCAGTGGATCGGACGGCGGGGTCTCCTACGAGCAGTACTTC. Amino acids: CAISGSDGGVSYEQYF.

This clone has more than one count but fewer than ten. The chain has TRBV27 and TRBJ1-2; 8 bases are a match to TRBD1. V lost 6 bases to trimming and J lost 7 bases; unmatched junction nucleotides: 13. Looked up from germline, CDR1 is MNHEY and CDR2 is SMNVEV (reference sequence). The CDR3 length is 15 residues. As DNA, the CDR3 is TGTGCCAGCAGCACCAATAACAGGGGGATCGGTGGCTACACCTTC. The encoded protein is CASSTNNRGIGGYTF.

V usage is TRBV4-3 and J usage is TRBJ2-1, with a possible D match to TRBD2 (5 bases). Germline lookup yields CDR1 LGHNA and CDR2 YSLEER. The CDR3 has 15 amino acids. Trimming removed 0 bases from V and 10 bases from J, with 16 bases in between. In nucleotides, the CDR3 is TGCGCCAGCAGCCAAGATCTTTCTGAGGGAGACGAGCAGTTCTTC. Translating gives CASSQDLSEGDEQFF.

This clone was recorded a few times. The V call is TRBV27, the J call TRBJ2-7; no clear D gene. Germline lookup yields CDR1 MNHEY and CDR2 SMNVEV (reference sequence). Trimming left V 3 bases short and J 4 bases short, with 4 bases between. This CDR3 has 11 amino acids. The chain's CDR3 is CASSFGYEQYF. In nucleotides, the CDR3 is TGTGCCAGCAGTTTCGGGTACGAGCAGTACTTC.

The J gene is TRBJ1-5, the V gene TRBV24-1; D call uncertain. With 3 bases removed from V and 6 bases from J, the gap between germline ends came to 11 bases. Germline loops: CDR1 KGHDR, CDR2 SFDVKD. CDR3 length: 14 residues. CDR3 region: CATSDGETGQPQHF. The CDR3 coding sequence is TGTGCCACCAGTGATGGGGAGACCGGTCAGCCCCAGCATTTT.

The rearrangement joins TRBV7-2 to TRBJ1-4, with a tentative D call TRBD1 (6 bases). Germline V gene lookup returns CDR1 SGHTA and CDR2 FQGNSA. Trimming took off 5 bases at V and 2 bases at J, with 9 bases between the two ends. CDR3 length equals 14 residues. The CDR3 DNA is TGTGCCAGCAGCGGGGGCCGGACTAATGAAAAACTGTTTTTT. Encoded protein: CASSGGRTNEKLFF.

The chain is built from TRBV27 and TRBJ2-2; a possible D gene is TRBD2 (6 bases). This CDR3 is 16 amino acids long. Looked up from germline, CDR1 is MNHEY and CDR2 is SMNVEV (reference sequence). Trimming removed 0 bases at V and 6 bases at J, with 14 bases between. CDR3 DNA sequence: TGTGCCAGCAGTTTATCATACCGGGAGTCCGCCGGGGAGCTGTTTTTT. Protein product: CASSLSYRESAGELFF.

The CDR3 nucleotides read TGTGCCAGCAGTGAAGCGCTTCTTGCGGGGTTCTATGGCTACACCTTC. This translates into CASSEALLAGFYGYTF. J is TRBJ1-2 and V is TRBV6-1; no definite D call. The CDR3 extends over 16 amino acids. V was cut by 0 bases and J by 4 bases, with 15 bases left in between. CDR1 is MNHNS, CDR2 SASEGT, per germline.